This T cell receptor (beta chain) was identified during a study of T cell repertoires in cytomegalovirus infection. Study-level points and caveats: The response measured ex vivo was dominated by TCR beta clonotypes (HLA-C-restricted and CMV-specific).

Each CDR3 protein gets one entry after TCRdb re-called the reads with MiXCR. The table has 200,000 to 250,000 distinct CDR3 sequences, about 23% seen once. To note about this clonotype: The antigen is undetermined. One junction end does not reproduce the germline sequence, and a read error may be involved.

Material: CD8+ T cells from PBMCs. This clonotype was obtained from a human donor in good health (CMV status not recorded). Some clones in this sample may be carry-over from other donors' samples.

CDR3 amino acids: CAGRDSTYEQYF. Here the CDR3 DNA reads TGTGCCGGCAGGGATTCCACCTACGAGCAGTACTTC. The chain is built from TRBV2 and TRBJ2-7; tentative D call: TRBD1 (5 bases). The germline V gene has CDR1 SNHLY and CDR2 FYNNEI. This CDR3 spans 12 amino acids.